The source of this T cell receptor beta chain is a study of Tregs in tolerant kidney transplant recipients. Study summary: The nonmyeloablative bone marrow transplants came from related graft donors, with transient mixed chimerism. Regarding the study as a whole: Some patients' samples used different primers over time, so nucleotide sequences weren't comparable. Donor-specific Treg expansion exceeded global Treg expansion in tolerant patients, suggesting antigen drive.

To note about this clone: Its specificity is unknown.

V shed 8 bases and J 6 bases; nucleotides not matched to a gene: 9. This CDR3 spans 14 amino acids. Per germline, CDR1 MNHNY and CDR2 SVGAGI (reference sequence). Unstimulated Tregs (CD4+CD25+CD127-) and CD4+CD25- non-Tregs were sorted from PBMCs. Sequenced by immunoSEQ multiplex PCR; TCRdb stores in-frame clones only, minus some. There are around 70,000 clones in the sample; 80% to 95% occur only once, and approximately 11% lies in the top ten. Sequencing was performed on CD8+ T cells from blood, taken before the transplant. The chain employs TRBV6-6 and TRBJ2-3; the match to TRBD2 covers 9 bases. This TCR was sampled from a human donor who received a combined kidney and bone marrow transplant. CDR3 sequence: CASGLAGAADTQYF. DNA of the CDR3: TGTGCCAGCGGATTAGCGGGAGCGGCGGATACGCAGTATTTT.